This TCR beta chain is drawn from a study of blood T cell repertoires in COVID-19. Across the whole study: PBMCs, B-cell-depleted T cells, or T cells provided the cDNA or gDNA that made up the material.

The authors' processing: The authors estimated nucleated cell counts from reference gene primer amplification. Produced via immunoSEQ multiplex PCR; TCRdb's table is partial and in-frame only. V and J calls and clone size are as listed in that table; D and trimming were resolved from the DNA. The repertoire holds 200,000 to 250,000 clones, with approximately 86% as singletons. The CDR3 loop spans 14 amino acids. The V segment lost 6 bases and the J segment 5 bases; nucleotides outside the gene matches: 6. Germline values: CDR1 SGHDT, CDR2 YYEEEE. The rearrangement uses TRBV5-6 and TRBJ2-1, with 9 bases fitting TRBD2. The TCR sequence derives from a woman in her twenties or thirties with COVID-19, enrolled during active disease. Sequencing was performed on peripheral blood. The CDR3 DNA follows: TGTGCCAGCATCCCTAGCGGGACCCACAATGAGCAGTTCTTC. This translates into CASIPSGTHNEQFF.